A single sample is the source of the 22 T cell receptor beta chains below, sequenced in a study of T cells after yellow fever vaccination. TCRdb used MiXCR to reprocess the 5' RACE reads, holding one entry per CDR3 protein. The sample contains 150,000 to 200,000 distinct CDR3 sequences, approximately 6.2% of which appear only once. Specimen: CD4+ T cells sorted from PBMCs, collected on the day of the first yellow fever vaccination. The receptors stem from a man younger than 30 who received the YFV17D yellow fever vaccine.

This clonotype was detected a few times. This chain links TRBV11-3 with TRBJ2-2; no clear D. Per germline, CDR1 SGHNT and CDR2 YENEEA. The CDR3 spans 14 residues. The V end was cut by 3 bases, the J end by 0 bases, with 5 bases between. The CDR3: CASSFGSNTGELFF. In DNA, the CDR3 is TGTGCCAGCAGCTTCGGATCGAACACCGGGGAGCTGTTTTTT.

There are many counts of this clonotype. J is TRBJ1-4 and V is TRBV12-3 or TRBV12-4, with D hard to call. V gave up 1 base and J gave up 8 bases, with 20 bases separating them. This CDR3 has 17 amino acids. The CDR3 sequence is CASSLDLQAGPSEKLFF. CDR3 nucleotide sequence: TGTGCCAGCAGTTTAGACTTACAAGCGGGCCCGTCCGAAAAACTGTTTTTT.

This clonotype was counted ten times or more. The CDR3 bases are TGCGCCAGCAGTGGGGGGAGATCTGAGCAGTTCTTC. This gives the protein CASSGGRSEQFF. The gene calls are TRBV5-1 and TRBJ2-1; weak D call: TRBD2 (6 bases). The V end lost 5 bases, the J end lost 9 bases, and 12 bases lay between the germline ends. Germline values: CDR1 SGHRS, CDR2 YFSETQ. This CDR3 has 12 amino acids.

This clonotype was counted ten times or more. The V gene is TRBV5-1, the J gene TRBJ2-1; 7 bases map to TRBD2. Trimming took 0 bases from V and 7 from J; bases not matched to a gene: 1. CDR3 size: 13 residues. In germline, CDR1 is SGHRS, CDR2 YFSETQ. CDR3 amino acids: CASSLDGGNEQFF. As DNA, the CDR3 is TGCGCCAGCAGCTTGGACGGGGGGAATGAGCAGTTCTTC.

This clonotype occurred many times. The chain combines TRBV5-1 with TRBJ2-1; D unclear. CDR3 size: 11 residues. V shed 1 base and J shed 9 bases, with 5 bases lying between them. The germline V gene has CDR1 SGHRS and CDR2 YFSETQ. CDR3 region: CASSLSREQFF. CDR3 DNA: TGCGCCAGCAGCTTGAGCCGTGAGCAGTTCTTC. The full variable domain, in which reference TRBV5-1 and TRBJ2-1 provide the parts outside the CDR3, is KAGVTQTPRYLIKTRGQQVTLSCSPISGHRSVSWYQQTPGQGLQFLFEYFSETQRNKGNFPGRFSGRQFSNSRSEMNVSTLELGDSALYLCASSLSREQFFGPGTRLTVL.

This clonotype has ten or more counts. J is TRBJ1-2 and V is TRBV15; TRBD1 is a possible D gene (5 bases). V shed 5 bases and J shed 4 bases, with 14 bases lying between them. Germline V gene data show CDR1 as LNHNV and CDR2 as YYDKDF (reference sequence). The CDR3 spans 14 residues. For the CDR3, the DNA is TGTGCCACCAGCCAGGGAAGGTTCAGCTATGGCTACACCTTC. This encodes CATSQGRFSYGYTF.

This rearrangement joins TRBV5-5 to TRBJ2-7; a possible D gene is TRBD2 (6 bases). The germline V gene has CDR1 SGHKS and CDR2 YYEKEE (reference sequence). The CDR3 sequence is 12 residues long. V was clipped by 1 base and J by 6 bases, with 8 bases between them. The CDR3 region is CASSLLGGEQYV. The DNA for the CDR3 is TGTGCCAGCAGCTTGCTGGGGGGCGAGCAGTACGTC.

V usage is TRBV7-9 and J usage is TRBJ2-7, with D possibly being TRBD2 (5 bases). The CDR3 is 16 residues long. The germline V and J ends were trimmed by 5 bases and 0 bases, with 17 bases remaining between them. Germline V lookup: CDR1 SEHNR, CDR2 FQNEAQ (reference sequence). The CDR3 nucleotides read TGTGCCAGCAGCCGATCCGGGATAGTACTCTCCTACGAGCAGTACTTC. As protein: CASSRSGIVLSYEQYF. Variable domain in full (rest from reference TRBV7-9 and TRBJ2-7): DTGVSQNPRHKITKRGQNVTFRCDPISEHNRLYWYRQTLGQGPEFLTYFQNEAQLEKSRLLSDRFSAERPKGSFSTLEIQRTEQGDSAMYLCASSRSGIVLSYEQYFGPGTRLTVT.

This clonotype was found many times. The gene calls are TRBV6-1 and TRBJ1-2; 8 bases fit TRBD1. There are 14 residues in the CDR3. CDR1 and CDR2 from the germline V gene are MNHNS and SASEGT. V was pared by 6 bases and J by 6 bases, with 9 bases of the junction left unmatched. Here the CDR3 DNA reads TGTGCCAGCAGGCGGGACAGGATGGATCATGGCTACACCTTC. This sequence encodes CASRRDRMDHGYTF.

In its sample, this clonotype was seen many times. The V and J genes are TRBV7-2 and TRBJ1-5; D gene ambiguous. V lost 4 bases to trimming and J lost 7 bases, with 8 bases between them. Germline V gives CDR1 SGHTA, CDR2 FQGNSA. This CDR3 is 12 amino acids long. CDR3 amino acids: CASSSWEQPQHF. CDR3 nucleotides: TGTGCCAGCAGCTCCTGGGAACAGCCCCAGCATTTT.

The chain combines TRBV7-9 with TRBJ2-6; D unclear. In germline, CDR1 is SEHNR, CDR2 FQNEAQ (reference sequence). This CDR3 region has 13 residues. Trimming took 11 bases from V and 2 from J, leaving 10 bases between them. The CDR3 DNA follows: TGTGCCTGTGCGTTAGCTGGGGCCAACGTCCTGACTTTC. Its translation: CACALAGANVLTF.

This clonotype showed up many times. V is TRBV29-1 and J is TRBJ2-5; D uncertain. CDR1 SQVTM and CDR2 ANQGSEA come from the germline V gene. This CDR3 is 12 amino acids long. Trimming cost V 6 bases and J 4 bases, with 12 bases left between them. CDR3: CSVTLGIETQYF. The DNA for the CDR3 is TGCAGCGTGACCTTGGGGATAGAGACCCAGTACTTC.

The V gene is TRBV20-1, the J gene TRBJ2-2, with 13 bases aligning to TRBD2. The germline V gene encodes CDR1 DFQATT and CDR2 SNEGSKA (reference sequence). Germline trimming cut 4 bases from V and 5 bases from J; bases unmatched to any gene: 7. The CDR3 covers 16 residues. CDR3 bases: TGCAGTGCTACCGGGACTAGCGGGGCGGAAACCGGGGAGCTGTTTTTT. Amino acids: CSATGTSGAETGELFF.

This clonotype was counted at least ten times. The chain couples TRBV6-2 or TRBV6-3 to TRBJ2-1; 12 nucleotides line up with TRBD2. The CDR3 spans 14 residues. Germline V gene sequence: CDR1 MNHEY, CDR2 SVGEGT. V lost 9 bases to trimming and J lost 8 bases; unmatched junction nucleotides: 8. DNA of the CDR3: TGTGCCAGTCGAACACTAGCGGGGGGAGATGAGCAGTTCTTC. This translates into CASRTLAGGDEQFF.

At least ten counts were recorded for this clonotype. CDR3 region: CASSPQTVAGGQYF. The CDR3, as DNA: TGTGCCAGCAGCCCCCAGACGGTTGCTGGGGGGCAGTACTTC. The chain combines TRBV7-2 with TRBJ2-7, with D perhaps matching TRBD1 or TRBD2 (5 bases each). The germline CDR1 and CDR2 sequences are SGHTA and FQGNSA. V lost 5 bases to trimming and J lost 9 bases, with 20 bases between them. This CDR3 contains 14 residues.

This clonotype appeared many times. The rearrangement uses TRBV29-1 and TRBJ2-3; D is uncertain. This CDR3 is 15 amino acids long. The germline CDR1 and CDR2 sequences are SQVTM and ANQGSEA. The V and J ends lost 1 base and 3 bases respectively, with 14 bases between them. In nucleotides, the CDR3 is TGCAGCGTTGAAGGGGTAGCCGTTGTTACAGATACGCAGTATTTT. Translation gives CSVEGVAVVTDTQYF.

The sample holds many counts of this clonotype. The chain combines TRBV4-3 with TRBJ2-3; D may correspond to TRBD1 or TRBD2 (5 bases each). Looked up from germline, CDR1 is LGHNA and CDR2 is YSLEER. This CDR3 has 14 amino acids. V was clipped by 1 base and J by 6 bases, with 11 bases between them. DNA of the CDR3: TGCGCCAGCAGCCAAGTCGGGGCCTCTGATACGCAGTATTTT. It codes for CASSQVGASDTQYF.

This clonotype was counted only a few times. This chain links TRBV25-1 with TRBJ2-7, with a weak D call TRBD1 (6 bases). From germline, CDR1 is MGHDK and CDR2 SYGVNS. V gave up 0 bases and J gave up 9 bases, with 21 bases separating them. The CDR3 is 16 residues long. The CDR3 nucleotides read TGTGCCAGCAGTGAATACCCCAGGGGCCAGTTCAGGGTGCAGTACTTC. Its translation: CASSEYPRGQFRVQYF.

In this sample, this clonotype turned up many times. The chain uses TRBV5-8 and TRBJ2-1; maybe TRBD2 (6 bases). Germline loops: CDR1 SGHTS, CDR2 YDEGEE. Trimming removed 5 bases at V and 9 bases at J, with 12 bases between. The CDR3 totals 12 residues. CDR3 sequence: CASSLLAPEQFF. The CDR3 region has the DNA TGTGCCAGCAGTCTTCTAGCGCCTGAGCAGTTCTTC.

Only a few counts were recorded for this clonotype. The chain has TRBV7-6 and TRBJ2-7; the match to TRBD2 covers 8 bases. J lost 1 base, V lost 1 base, and 0 bases had no gene match. Germline V gene sequence: CDR1 SGHVS, CDR2 FNYEAQ. The CDR3 has 14 residues. The chain's CDR3 is CASSLVAGSYEQYF. The CDR3 coding sequence is TGTGCCAGCAGCTTAGTAGCGGGGTCCTACGAGCAGTACTTC. The whole variable domain, remainder taken from reference TRBV7-6 and TRBJ2-7, is GAGVSQSPRYKVTKRGQDVALRCDPISGHVSLYWYRQALGQGPEFLTYFNYEAQQDKSGLPNDRFSAERPEGSISTLTIQRTEQRDSAMYRCASSLVAGSYEQYFGPGTRLTVT.

The chain employs TRBV29-1 and TRBJ2-1, with D perhaps TRBD2 (5 bases). Trimming removed 1 base from V and 7 bases from J, with 14 bases in between. Germline V gene data show CDR1 as SQVTM and CDR2 as ANQGSEA. The CDR3 covers 14 residues. This chain's CDR3 is CSVEGRARGNEQFF. The CDR3 DNA sequence: TGCAGCGTTGAAGGGCGGGCTCGCGGGAATGAGCAGTTCTTC.

The chain links TRBV6-5 to TRBJ1-5; 7 bases agree with TRBD1. V shed 5 bases and J 3 bases; nucleotides not matched to a gene: 4. In germline, CDR1 is MNHEY, CDR2 SVGAGI. The CDR3 is 14 residues long. The CDR3 here is CASSRDSPNQPQHF. In DNA, the CDR3 is TGTGCCAGCAGTCGGGACAGTCCCAATCAGCCCCAGCATTTT.